The present T cell receptor (beta chain) was sequenced within a study of T-cell reconstitution after alpha-beta-depleted transplantation in children. V dropped 4 bases and J dropped 4; count of bases not matched to a gene: 5. This CDR3 is 14 amino acids long. Unique molecular identifiers were incorporated when the TCRbeta library was constructed. TCRdb passed the PCR reads through MiXCR, listing each CDR3 protein once. Among some 490,000 distinct CDR3 sequences listed, about 12% were seen once. This clonotype was recorded a few times. V and J are TRBV12-3 or TRBV12-4 and TRBJ2-5; 8 bases map to TRBD1. The sample in question was PBMCs from the stem cell graft donor, obtained from the stem cell graft. The sequence derives from a human donor who donated a stem cell graft to a child with combined immunodeficiency. Here the CDR3 reads CASSSSDRVETQYF. The DNA of the CDR3 is TGTGCCAGCAGTTCCTCGGACAGGGTAGAGACCCAGTACTTC.